This is a list of T cell receptor beta chains from one sample in a study of T cell responses to AZD1222 COVID-19 vaccine. Clones were sequenced by immunoSEQ multiplex PCR, and TCRdb holds only the in-frame ones, with some missing. This sample carries about 120,000 clones, about 92% of them seen once, and the ten largest clones take approximately 7.9%. The starting material was peripheral blood, obtained 28 days after the second AZD1222 dose. The receptors derive from an adult who received the AZD1222 COVID-19 vaccine. Each CDR3 is given with its conserved first and last residue. The order of the fields is D gene, J gene, clone size, V gene, CDR3 DNA, CDR3 protein. D genes are given only for firm matches. The listing skips clone size in some rows; elsewhere it reads once, few, many or a size class.

d_call: -; j_call: TRBJ1-5; clone_size: -; v_call: TRBV27; cdr3_nt: TGTGCCAGCAGTTTACAGGTTGGGGGAAATAGCAATCAGCCCCAGCATTTT; cdr3_aa: CASSLQVGGNSNQPQHF
d_call: -; j_call: TRBJ1-1; clone_size: -; v_call: TRBV6-5; cdr3_nt: TGTGCCAGCAGTTACGGTGGAGGTGCCGCTTTCTTT; cdr3_aa: CASSYGGGAAFF
d_call: -; j_call: TRBJ1-2; clone_size: once; v_call: TRBV4-2; cdr3_nt: TGTGCCAGCAGCCAAGACTTATATTTAGGAGGGGAGGCTAACTATGGCTACACCTTC; cdr3_aa: CASSQDLYLGGEANYGYTF
d_call: -; j_call: TRBJ1-5; clone_size: -; v_call: TRBV2; cdr3_nt: TGTGCCAGCAGTGCCTCGGCGGGTCAGCCCCAGCATTTT; cdr3_aa: CASSASAGQPQHF
d_call: -; j_call: TRBJ2-1; clone_size: once; v_call: TRBV5-4; cdr3_nt: TGTGCCAGCAGCGCTGACCGGGGGACATTACCTGACAATGAGCAGTTCTTC; cdr3_aa: CASSADRGTLPDNEQFF
d_call: -; j_call: TRBJ1-1; clone_size: -; v_call: TRBV7-9; cdr3_nt: TGTGCCAGCAGCAAAGAGAGACCCACTGAAGCTTTCTTT; cdr3_aa: CASSKERPTEAFF
d_call: -; j_call: TRBJ1-5; clone_size: -; v_call: TRBV6-6; cdr3_nt: TGTGCCAGCAGGGGAGTTAACCAGCCCCAGCATTTT; cdr3_aa: CASRGVNQPQHF
d_call: -; j_call: TRBJ1-5; clone_size: -; v_call: TRBV4-1; cdr3_nt: TGCGCCAGCAGCCATCTGGGCGGGAATCAGCCCCAGCATTTT; cdr3_aa: CASSHLGGNQPQHF
d_call: TRBD2; j_call: TRBJ2-1; clone_size: once; v_call: TRBV3-1/TRBV3-2; cdr3_nt: TGTGCCAGCAGCCAGGGACTAGCGGGAGACGCAAACAATGAGCAGTTCTTC; cdr3_aa: CASSQGLAGDANNEQFF
d_call: -; j_call: TRBJ2-2; clone_size: -; v_call: TRBV5-1; cdr3_nt: TGCGCCAGCAGCTTGCAAGGGACCGGGGAGCTGTTTTTT; cdr3_aa: CASSLQGTGELFF
d_call: -; j_call: TRBJ1-1; clone_size: -; v_call: TRBV7-2; cdr3_nt: TGTGCCAGCAGCCTCTTATGGAACACTGAAGCTTTCTTT; cdr3_aa: CASSLLWNTEAFF
d_call: -; j_call: TRBJ2-3; clone_size: -; v_call: TRBV20-1; cdr3_nt: TGCAGTGCTAATATTTTTGATACGCAGTATTTT; cdr3_aa: CSANIFDTQYF
d_call: -; j_call: TRBJ1-2; clone_size: -; v_call: TRBV7-8; cdr3_nt: TGTGCCAGCAGCTTAGTGCACCAGAACTATGGCTACACCTTC; cdr3_aa: CASSLVHQNYGYTF
d_call: -; j_call: TRBJ2-6; clone_size: -; v_call: TRBV18; cdr3_nt: TGTGCCAGCTCACCGAGGGGATCTGGGGCCAACGTCCTGACTTTC; cdr3_aa: CASSPRGSGANVLTF
d_call: -; j_call: TRBJ1-1; clone_size: -; v_call: TRBV2; cdr3_nt: TGTGCCAGCAGCAGACAATCGGTAACTGAAGCTTTCTTT; cdr3_aa: CASSRQSVTEAFF
d_call: -; j_call: TRBJ1-6; clone_size: -; v_call: TRBV25-1; cdr3_nt: TGTGCCAGCCGAGGGACGGCAGTGGTGACCCTCCACTTT; cdr3_aa: CASRGTAVVTLHF
d_call: -; j_call: TRBJ2-3; clone_size: -; v_call: TRBV3-1/TRBV3-2; cdr3_nt: TGTGCCAGCCGCAGCACAGATACGCAGTATTTT; cdr3_aa: CASRSTDTQYF
d_call: -; j_call: TRBJ1-3; clone_size: -; v_call: TRBV4-1; cdr3_nt: TGCGCCAGCAGCTTATCAGCTATCTCTGGAAACACCATATATTTT; cdr3_aa: CASSLSAISGNTIYF
d_call: -; j_call: TRBJ1-2; clone_size: -; v_call: TRBV4-2; cdr3_nt: TGTGCCAGCAGTGGGGACATCCCGAACTATGGCTACACCTTC; cdr3_aa: CASSGDIPNYGYTF
d_call: -; j_call: TRBJ1-5; clone_size: -; v_call: TRBV6-5; cdr3_nt: TGTGCCAGCAGCGGCCCCAATCAGCCCCAGCATTTT; cdr3_aa: CASSGPNQPQHF
d_call: -; j_call: TRBJ1-2; clone_size: -; v_call: TRBV20-1; cdr3_nt: TGCAGTGCCCAATTTGGCTATGGCTACACCTTC; cdr3_aa: CSAQFGYGYTF
d_call: -; j_call: TRBJ2-1; clone_size: -; v_call: TRBV21-1; cdr3_nt: TGTGCCAGCAGCAAGAGCCGTGGGACTAGCGGGAGGTTGAGCTCCTACAATGAGCAGTTCTTC; cdr3_aa: CASSKSRGTSGRLSSYNEQFF
d_call: TRBD1; j_call: TRBJ1-1; clone_size: -; v_call: TRBV9; cdr3_nt: TGTGCCAGCAGCCCCCGATCGGGAGACAGGGGTAACACTGAAGCTTTCTTT; cdr3_aa: CASSPRSGDRGNTEAFF
d_call: -; j_call: TRBJ2-3; clone_size: -; v_call: TRBV11-3; cdr3_nt: TGTGCCAGCAGCTTAGGGTTGGGACCAACAAGTACAGATACGCAGTATTTT; cdr3_aa: CASSLGLGPTSTDTQYF
d_call: -; j_call: TRBJ2-1; clone_size: -; v_call: TRBV7-9; cdr3_nt: TGTGCCAGGGGGGACGGTCGATACAATGAGCAGTTCTTC; cdr3_aa: CARGDGRYNEQFF
d_call: -; j_call: TRBJ1-1; clone_size: -; v_call: TRBV5-6; cdr3_nt: TGTGCCAGCAGAGAGGGGGGAACCTTGAACACTGAAGCTTTCTTT; cdr3_aa: CASREGGTLNTEAFF
d_call: -; j_call: TRBJ1-5; clone_size: -; v_call: TRBV19; cdr3_nt: TGTGCCAGTAGTATAATAGGGTTAGATCAGCCCCAGCATTTT; cdr3_aa: CASSIIGLDQPQHF
d_call: TRBD1; j_call: TRBJ2-7; clone_size: -; v_call: TRBV24-1; cdr3_nt: TGTGCCACCAGTGATGGTGGGACAGGGGACTACGAGCAGTACTTC; cdr3_aa: CATSDGGTGDYEQYF
d_call: -; j_call: TRBJ2-2; clone_size: -; v_call: TRBV7-2; cdr3_nt: TGTGCCAGCAGCCCCTTCGGAGGGGAGCTGTTTTTT; cdr3_aa: CASSPFGGELFF
d_call: TRBD1; j_call: TRBJ1-4; clone_size: once; v_call: TRBV7-9; cdr3_nt: TGTGCCAGCAGCCTAGAAGGACAGGGGGTAGAAAAACTGTTTTTT; cdr3_aa: CASSLEGQGVEKLFF
d_call: -; j_call: TRBJ1-4; clone_size: -; v_call: TRBV5-1; cdr3_nt: TGCGCCAGCAGCCCGTCGGGACAAGATGAAAAACTGTTTTTT; cdr3_aa: CASSPSGQDEKLFF
d_call: -; j_call: TRBJ1-2; clone_size: -; v_call: TRBV15; cdr3_nt: TGTGCCACCAGCAGACGACCAGAGAACTATGGCTACACCTTC; cdr3_aa: CATSRRPENYGYTF
d_call: TRBD1; j_call: TRBJ1-6; clone_size: -; v_call: TRBV9; cdr3_nt: TGTGCCAGCAGCGTAGGCGACAGGGTCAATTCACCCCTCCACTTT; cdr3_aa: CASSVGDRVNSPLHF
d_call: -; j_call: TRBJ1-5; clone_size: -; v_call: TRBV28; cdr3_nt: TGTGCCAGCAGTTTTAGGGCAGGAATTGATCAGCCCCAGCATTTT; cdr3_aa: CASSFRAGIDQPQHF
d_call: -; j_call: TRBJ2-3; clone_size: -; v_call: TRBV7-8; cdr3_nt: TGTGCCAGCACCTTCCCGTCCACAGATACGCAGTATTTT; cdr3_aa: CASTFPSTDTQYF
d_call: -; j_call: TRBJ1-1; clone_size: -; v_call: TRBV18; cdr3_nt: TGTGCCAGCTCACCAGAGGGAGGCGCTGAAGCTTTCTTT; cdr3_aa: CASSPEGGAEAFF
d_call: -; j_call: TRBJ2-4; clone_size: -; v_call: TRBV28; cdr3_nt: TGTGCCAGCAGCTGGGATTGGACCGATCAGGGCATTCAGTACTTC; cdr3_aa: CASSWDWTDQGIQYF
d_call: -; j_call: TRBJ1-1; clone_size: -; v_call: TRBV20-1; cdr3_nt: TGCAGTGCTAGAGAACCAGATGAAGCTTTCTTT; cdr3_aa: CSAREPDEAFF
d_call: -; j_call: TRBJ1-5; clone_size: once; v_call: TRBV18; cdr3_nt: TGTGCCAGCTCACCTGGGGGGGGAGCGGACAATCAGCCCCAGCATTTT; cdr3_aa: CASSPGGGADNQPQHF
d_call: -; j_call: TRBJ2-1; clone_size: -; v_call: TRBV5-1; cdr3_nt: TGCGCCAGCAGCTTCGGGGCCTACAATGAGCAGTTCTTC; cdr3_aa: CASSFGAYNEQFF
d_call: -; j_call: TRBJ2-1; clone_size: -; v_call: TRBV7-9; cdr3_nt: TGTGCCAGCAGCTCCCAGGACCACAGGAACAATGAGCAGTTCTTC; cdr3_aa: CASSSQDHRNNEQFF
d_call: TRBD2; j_call: TRBJ2-2; clone_size: -; v_call: TRBV3-1/TRBV3-2; cdr3_nt: TGTGCCAGCAGCCAAGATCAGGGCCGGGGGGGCCGCACCGGGGAGCTGTTTTTT; cdr3_aa: CASSQDQGRGGRTGELFF